The following is a T cell receptor (beta chain) sequence with its context. Its target is not known. The data are from a study of Ad26.COV2.S vaccination and SARS-CoV-2 variants. Looking at the study overall: Administration of Ad26.COV2.S was intramuscular, either once or twice 56 days apart. Study findings and constraints: Reports say spike-specific CD8+ and CD4+ T cell responses covered substantial breadth after vaccination. Compared with placebo recipients, vaccine recipients had higher spike-specific TCR breadth.

The CDR3 is 14 amino acids. The V gene lost 6 bases and the J gene lost 0 bases, with 11 bases spanning the gap. Germline values: CDR1 SGHTA, CDR2 FQGNSA. Documented treatment: roughly 18 received Ad26.COV2.S at low or high dose, single or two shots; roughly five received placebo; per-sample allocation not given. Specimens were obtained on day 63 following the first vaccine or placebo injection. The data were produced by immunoSEQ multiplex PCR, yet TCRdb's version contains in-frame clones alone and is incomplete. The table shows a few hundred thousand clones, with 87% occurring only once. The sample consisted of peripheral blood, taken in a trial of Ad26.COV2.S vaccine versus placebo. The chain uses TRBV7-2 and TRBJ1-1; D might be TRBD1 (5 bases). The origin of this receptor is a person between 18 and 65 years old who received the Ad26.COV2.S COVID-19 vaccine or a placebo. The CDR3 region is CASRKTVMNTEAFF. The CDR3 DNA follows: TGTGCCAGCAGGAAGACAGTCATGAACACTGAAGCTTTCTTT.